This TCR beta chain was sequenced for a study of somatic mutations in cytotoxic T cells in rheumatoid arthritis. Study as a whole: Patients had over 25 ml EDTA blood drawn right after diagnosis, before any treatment.

Profiling relied on immunoSEQ multiplex PCR, and the TCRdb table lists in-frame clones only, not all of them. The top ten hold approximately 10% of the sample, which has 20,000 to 25,000 clones, 65% to 85% seen once. Germline V lookup: CDR1 SEHNR, CDR2 FQNEAQ (reference sequence). Deletions cut 8 bases from V and 8 bases from J, with 7 bases between. The CDR3 consists of 10 residues. This clone was seen a handful of times. The target antigen is unknown. Regarding the study as a whole: Rheumatoid arthritis patients were compared with age-matched healthy controls, and their CD8+ T-cell clonality did not differ significantly. 8 of 65 patients had a largest CD8+ clone above 20% of CD8+ cells. Expanded CD8+ clones had unknown antigen targets.

The TCR was taken from an adult with rheumatoid arthritis. Sequencing was done on a sample of CD8+ T cells sorted from blood. V gene TRBV7-9 combines with J gene TRBJ2-1; possibly TRBD2 for D (5 bases). CDR3 nucleotide sequence: TGTGCCAGCGGAGGAGATGAGCAGTTCTTC. Translated: CASGGDEQFF.